The clone carrying this T cell receptor (beta chain) has more than one count but fewer than ten. The primer mix had 60 Vbeta and 13 Jbeta primers. The repertoire was sequenced with immunoSEQ multiplex PCR; TCRdb's copy has only in-frame clones and lacks some. The profile shows under 250,000 clones, 76% of them singletons. The record originates from a study of cytomegalovirus exposure and HLA in healthy donors. This CDR3 has 15 residues. Trimming shortened V by 5 bases and J by 7 bases, and 20 bases separated the two germline ends. From germline, CDR1 is SEHNR and CDR2 FQNEAQ (reference sequence). The material sequenced was PBMCs. The chain uses TRBV7-9 and TRBJ2-5; D may be TRBD2 (5 bases). The sequence was obtained from a man between 18 and 29 years old in good health and CMV-seronegative. The chain's CDR3 is CASSPLSDSSGTQYF. The CDR3 DNA reads TGTGCCAGCAGCCCGCTTAGCGACTCGTCGGGGACCCAGTACTTC.